Here is one T cell receptor beta chain with its context. Its specificity is unknown. This specimen belongs to a study of blood T cells in healthy people across ages. General observations from the study: Per-million-T-cell TCR beta diversity fell roughly linearly with age.

The CDR3 length is 16 residues. J lost 1 base, V lost 4 bases, and 6 bases had no gene match. Germline-derived CDR1 and CDR2 are SGHAT and FQNNGV. A J-beta primer mix and a sample-barcoded 5' primer were used in a second PCR of about 7 to 11 cycles. TCRdb itself ran the 5' RACE reads through MiXCR, one entry per CDR3 protein. The table shows 720,000 or so distinct CDR3 sequences, with 40% to 45% occurring only once. The sequence was collected from a man older than 75 in good health. The specimen was blood. The chain employs TRBV11-2 and TRBJ2-1; TRBD1 matches 8 bases. CDR3 nucleotide sequence: TGTGCCAGCAGCTCCCGGACAGGGAAGTCCTACAATGAGCAGTTCTTC. This translates into CASSSRTGKSYNEQFF. The entire variable domain, with the rest obtained from reference TRBV11-2 and TRBJ2-1, is as follows: EAGVAQSPRYKIIEKRQSVAFWCNPISGHATLYWYQQILGQGPKLLIQFQNNGVVDDSQLPKDRFSAERLKGVDSTLKIQPAKLEDSAVYLCASSSRTGKSYNEQFFGPGTRLTVL.